One TCR beta chain is described in this entry. Antigen: not known. The sample is drawn from a study of lymphopenia after photon versus proton radiotherapy. Findings of the study overall: In patients who died, overall survival fell as post-nadir TCR diversity dropped more. Post-nadir diversity loss with photons came from oligoclonal expansion, particularly CD8+ Temra cells. Photon-treated patients lost naive T cells and TCR diversity; proton-treated stayed stable.

Libraries were prepared by immunoSEQ multiplex PCR; TCRdb keeps only in-frame clonotypes and omits some of them. The table lists tens of thousands of clones, more than 75% of them singletons. Germline V CDR1 and CDR2: MNHNY, SVGAGI (reference sequence). Trimming removed 5 bases from V and 4 bases from J, with 17 bases in between. This CDR3 has 15 amino acids. The V call is TRBV6-6, the J call TRBJ2-5, with TRBD1 as a possible D gene (8 bases). The receptor comes from a woman in her 70s with pancreatic cancer. Sequencing was performed on peripheral blood, taken from a patient treated with photon-based radiotherapy. The DNA of the CDR3 is TGTGCCAGCAGTGATCACAGGGGGAGGGGAGAGACCCAGTACTTC. Encoded protein: CASSDHRGRGETQYF.